Listed below are T cell receptor beta chains from one sample, sequenced in a study of Ad26.COV2.S vaccination and SARS-CoV-2 variants. Some clones are missing from TCRdb's copy, which holds only in-frame ones; the method was immunoSEQ multiplex PCR. The profile shows roughly 510,000 clones, approximately 90% of them singletons. The material sequenced was peripheral blood, taken in a trial of Ad26.COV2.S vaccine versus placebo. All receptors come from a person between 18 and 59 years old who received the Ad26.COV2.S COVID-19 vaccine or a placebo. The conserved cysteine and the conserved F or W are not part of the CDR3 here. D genes are given only for firm matches.

D gene	V gene	CDR3 protein
.	TRBV4-1	ASSQGLGQQF
.	TRBV11-2	ASSAGSVIVWDTQY
.	TRBV9	ASSVGGVNTEAF
.	TRBV11-3	ASSLGSGSGANVLT
TRBD1	TRBV4-3	ASSQDINRDRHYT
TRBD2	TRBV27	ASSLRTSGSYEQY
.	TRBV7-9	ASSGSRSNQPQH
.	TRBV30	AWSVRTLGYT
TRBD1	TRBV28	ASSLGQGFFQH
.	TRBV7-3	ASSSRGRPFGANVLT
.	TRBV6-5	ASSYATGNYGYT
.	TRBV18	ASSREEGGPSY
TRBD2	TRBV7-2	ASSLMRLAGRETQY
.	TRBV6-5	ASSSGIGEQY
.	TRBV28	ASLTRGQPQH
.	TRBV1	TSSHAPGQDYTGELF
.	TRBV29-1	SVLGWGRKDTQY
.	TRBV29-1	SVRRDGMETQY
TRBD2	TRBV7-2	ASSLVPTSGHRQQY
.	TRBV28	ASSLLQGAPRGEKLF
TRBD1	TRBV27	ASSFKTGLLSGANVLT
TRBD1	TRBV19	ASSIRTGADTEAF
.	TRBV28	ASSRLGGEQY
TRBD2	TRBV9	ASSVGAWEGEQF
.	TRBV9	ASSVAGTFGNTIY
.	TRBV9	ASSGGGSGTEAF